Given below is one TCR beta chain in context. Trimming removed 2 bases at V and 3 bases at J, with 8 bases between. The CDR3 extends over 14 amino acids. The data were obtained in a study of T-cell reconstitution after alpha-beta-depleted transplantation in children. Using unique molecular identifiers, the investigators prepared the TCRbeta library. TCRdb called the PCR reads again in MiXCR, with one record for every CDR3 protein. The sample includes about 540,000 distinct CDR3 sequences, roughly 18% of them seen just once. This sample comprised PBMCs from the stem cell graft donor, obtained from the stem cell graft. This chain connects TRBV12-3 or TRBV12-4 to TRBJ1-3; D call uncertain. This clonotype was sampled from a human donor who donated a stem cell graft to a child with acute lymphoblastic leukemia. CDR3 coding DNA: TGTGCCAGCAGTTTAAGTCTACTTGGAAACACCATATATTTT. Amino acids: CASSLSLLGNTIYF.